This T cell receptor (beta chain) originates from a study of blood T cell repertoires in COVID-19. Across the study: There were acute and convalescent COVID-19 samples, and they came from the United States, Italy and Spain. PBMCs, B-cell-depleted T cells, or T cells provided the cDNA or gDNA that made up the material.

Method: immunoSEQ multiplex PCR; TCRdb's copy keeps in-frame clones and lacks some. The repertoire has about 25,000 clones, 70% to 90% of them found once; the top ten carry more than 7.5%. Remarks on this clone: A junction end diverges from the germline sequence, so it may reflect a read error.

The CDR3 sequence is 15 residues long. Germline assignment: CDR1 MNHNS and CDR2 SASEGT. The chain carries TRBV6-1 and TRBJ1-2, with unresolved D. Material for sequencing was peripheral blood. This receptor was taken from a man aged 65 to 79 with acute or convalescent COVID-19. The CDR3 nucleotides are TGTGCCAGCAGGGAAGGTGGGCCCCGGGAGTATGGCTACACCTTC. The encoded protein is CASREGGPREYGYTF.